This T cell receptor beta chain was captured in a study of blood T cell repertoires in COVID-19. Deletions cut 6 bases from V and 6 bases from J, with 13 bases between. This CDR3 comprises 13 residues. Per germline, CDR1 SNHLY and CDR2 FYNNEI. Profiled with immunoSEQ multiplex PCR; TCRdb holds only in-frame clones, not every one. The sample records just over 300,000 clones, approximately 85% being singletons. V is TRBV2 and J is TRBJ2-3; weak D call: TRBD2 (5 bases). Sequences were obtained from PBMCs or T cells enriched from blood (not recorded which). This receptor was taken from a young man who had recovered from COVID-19. As DNA, the CDR3 is TGTGCCAGCAGCTGGACTGTGGGGGATACGCAGTATTTT. This sequence encodes CASSWTVGDTQYF.